The 16 T cell receptor beta chains reported below all come from one sample, sequenced in a study of blood T cell repertoires in COVID-19. The assay was immunoSEQ multiplex PCR, and TCRdb's table has in-frame clones only and misses some. In the table there are 210,000 or so clones, 80% of which are singletons. Sequences were obtained from PBMCs or T cells enriched from blood (not recorded which). The receptors were sampled from a woman in her forties with acute COVID-19.

The V gene is TRBV7-2, the J gene TRBJ1-3, with a weak D call TRBD1 (5 bases). This CDR3 contains 13 residues. Trimming removed 1 base from V and 7 bases from J, with 8 bases in between. Germline CDR1 is SGHTA and CDR2 is FQGNSA. The CDR3 nucleotides are TGTGCCAGCAGCTTAGGGGGGAGGAACACCATATATTTT. It codes for CASSLGGRNTIYF. The full variable domain, rest sourced from reference TRBV7-2 and TRBJ1-3, is GAGVSQSPSNKVTEKGKDVELRCDPISGHTALYWYRQSLGQGLEFLIYFQGNSAPDKSGLPSDRFSAERTGGSVSTLTIQRTQQEDSAVYLCASSLGGRNTIYFGEGSWLTVV.

The chain joins TRBV9 to TRBJ2-3, with D possibly TRBD1 on 6 matching bases. This CDR3 contains 16 residues. Looked up from germline, CDR1 is SGDLS and CDR2 is YYNGEE. The V gene lost 0 bases and the J gene lost 5 bases, with 16 bases spanning the gap. Here the CDR3 DNA reads TGTGCCAGCAGCGTAGTTGGGACATCCCAGGGAGATACGCAGTATTTT. It translates to CASSVVGTSQGDTQYF.

The V gene is TRBV7-2, the J gene TRBJ2-2, with 11 bases that match TRBD1. The V and J ends lost 6 bases and 4 bases, in that order; junction bases with no gene match: 7. Germline V gene data show CDR1 as SGHTA and CDR2 as FQGNSA. The CDR3 contains 16 residues. CDR3 nucleotides: TGTGCCAGCAGTAGGGACAGGGGGGTTACCACCGGGGAGCTGTTTTTT. Protein sequence: CASSRDRGVTTGELFF.

In its sample, this clone was seen a few times. The chain joins TRBV28 to TRBJ2-3, with 12 bases matching TRBD2. Trimming took 2 bases from V and 4 from J; bases not matched to a gene: 10. Germline V gene data show CDR1 as MDHEN and CDR2 as SYDVKM. The CDR3 loop spans 18 amino acids. The CDR3 sequence: CASSLIPLAGGHPDTQYF. CDR3 DNA sequence: TGTGCCAGCAGTTTAATTCCCCTAGCGGGAGGGCATCCAGATACGCAGTATTTT.

This chain uses TRBV5-1 with TRBJ2-2, with D maybe TRBD1 (5 bases). This CDR3 comprises 15 residues. The V and J ends lost 1 base and 2 bases respectively, with 9 bases between them. CDR1 and CDR2 (germline): SGHRS, YFSETQ. CDR3 bases: TGCGCCAGCAGCTTGATGACAGTTAACACCGGGGAGCTGTTTTTT. Amino acid sequence: CASSLMTVNTGELFF.

This chain links TRBV19 with TRBJ2-4; D may be TRBD1 (6 bases). The CDR3 has 12 residues. Germline CDR1 is LNHDA and CDR2 is SQIVND (reference sequence). The V and J ends lost 5 bases and 15 bases respectively, with 17 bases between them. This chain's CDR3 is CASSPSGQSVYF. CDR3 coding DNA: TGTGCCAGTAGTCCTTCAGGACAGTCGGTGTACTTC.

V is TRBV5-1 and J is TRBJ1-1, with D hard to call. CDR3 length: 15 amino acids. V was pared by 0 bases and J by 1 base, with 10 bases between. Germline CDR1 SGHRS, CDR2 YFSETQ. The CDR3 region is CASSLALTPNTEAFF. The CDR3 nucleotides read TGCGCCAGCAGCTTGGCGCTGACACCGAACACTGAAGCTTTCTTT.

As DNA, the CDR3 is TGTGCCAGCAGCCAAGAGTCGAGGAACACTGAAGCTTTCTTT. Its protein product is CASSQESRNTEAFF. This chain uses TRBV14 with TRBJ1-1; D remains ambiguous. The ends were cut back, 0 bases at V and 1 base at J, with 6 bases in the middle. This CDR3 contains 14 residues. The V gene's germline CDR1 is SGHDN and CDR2 FVKESK.

V and J are TRBV3-1 (or the pseudogene TRBV3-2) and TRBJ1-2, with 7 bases lining up with TRBD1. The J segment lost 6 bases and the V segment lost 0 bases, leaving 7 bases of the junction unmatched. Germline lookup yields CDR1 LGHDT and CDR2 YNNKEL (reference sequence). CDR3 length: 15 amino acids. In nucleotides, the CDR3 is TGTGCCAGCAGCCAAGATCGGGACAGAAGAAATGGCTACACCTTC. Translation gives CASSQDRDRRNGYTF.

The rearrangement joins TRBV6-1 to TRBJ2-7; no clear D. V lost 4 bases to trimming and J lost 0 bases, with 22 bases between them. CDR3 size: 18 residues. From germline, CDR1 is MNHNS and CDR2 SASEGT. CDR3 residues: CASSVGGFVAGSSYEQYF. CDR3 nucleotide sequence: TGTGCCAGCAGTGTGGGTGGGTTCGTGGCAGGTAGCTCCTACGAGCAGTACTTC.

The gene calls are TRBV6-4 and TRBJ2-7, with D unresolved. This CDR3 comprises 13 residues. The germline CDR1 and CDR2 sequences are MRHNA and SNTAGT. The V end was cut by 2 bases, the J end by 3 bases, with 8 bases between. The CDR3 protein is CASSDAGFYEQYF. In DNA, the CDR3 is TGTGCCAGCAGTGACGCCGGGTTCTACGAGCAGTACTTC.

This rearrangement joins TRBV30 to TRBJ1-5; D may be TRBD1 (6 bases). The CDR3 has 14 amino acids. Germline V CDR1 and CDR2: GTSNPN, SVGIG (reference sequence). The V and J ends lost 5 bases and 5 bases respectively, with 16 bases between them. The CDR3 DNA is TGTGCCTGGGGCTTCGACAGGAGTTATCAGCCCCAGCATTTT. It is translated as CAWGFDRSYQPQHF.

The chain is built from TRBV28 and TRBJ1-4; D might be TRBD1 (6 bases). Germline V lookup: CDR1 MDHEN, CDR2 SYDVKM. V was cut by 5 bases and J by 7 bases, with 14 bases left in between. The CDR3 is 14 amino acids. The DNA for the CDR3 is TGTGCCAGCAGTCCGCCGGACAGCGGTGAAAAACTGTTTTTT. It is translated as CASSPPDSGEKLFF.

The chain employs TRBV3-1 (or the pseudogene TRBV3-2) and TRBJ1-3; D is unclear. The CDR3 is 14 amino acids. V lost 1 base and J 3 bases, leaving 7 bases between the germline ends. Germline values: CDR1 LGHDT, CDR2 YNNKEL (reference sequence). As DNA, the CDR3 is TGTGCCAGCAGCCAAGTTGAGGGTGGAAACACCATATATTTT. Translating gives CASSQVEGGNTIYF.

V gene TRBV29-1 combines with J gene TRBJ2-5; a weak D match, TRBD2 (7 bases). The V end lost 3 bases, the J end lost 4 bases, and 15 bases lay between the germline ends. CDR1 is SQVTM, CDR2 ANQGSEA, per germline. The CDR3 loop spans 14 amino acids. The CDR3 protein is CSVEGGQGLETQYF. The CDR3 DNA follows: TGCAGCGTTGAGGGAGGGCAGGGGTTAGAGACCCAGTACTTC.

This clone was observed a handful of times. V is TRBV12-3 or TRBV12-4 and J is TRBJ1-2; TRBD1 is a possible D gene (6 bases). CDR3 size: 13 residues. Trimming pared 8 bases from V and 3 bases from J, leaving 13 bases between. The CDR3 region has the DNA TGTGCCAGCGGTAACAGGGAAGACTATGGCTACACCTTC. Its protein is CASGNREDYGYTF.